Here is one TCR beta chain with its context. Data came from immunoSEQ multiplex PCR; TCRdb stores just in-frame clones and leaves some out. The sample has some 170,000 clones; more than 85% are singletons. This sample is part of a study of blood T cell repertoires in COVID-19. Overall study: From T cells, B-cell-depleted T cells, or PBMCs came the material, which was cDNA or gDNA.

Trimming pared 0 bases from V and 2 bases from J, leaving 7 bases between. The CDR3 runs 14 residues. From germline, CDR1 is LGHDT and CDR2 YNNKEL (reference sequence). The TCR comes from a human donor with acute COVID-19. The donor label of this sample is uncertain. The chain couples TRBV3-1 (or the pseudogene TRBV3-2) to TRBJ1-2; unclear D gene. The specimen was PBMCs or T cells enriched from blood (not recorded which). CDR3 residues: CASSQDNTNYGYTF. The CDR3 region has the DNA TGTGCCAGCAGCCAAGATAACACCAACTATGGCTACACCTTC.